This TCR beta chain was captured by sequencing in a study of CD8 T cells in Susac syndrome (dated by TCRdb to 2018 to 2020). Study-level background: Of the Susac syndrome patients who were sequenced, eight were in clinical remission while 5 or 6 had clinically active disease. At the time of blood withdrawal, Susac syndrome patients were either therapy-naive, taking corticosteroids (with some also receiving IVIg), or on IVIg alone. The clonality of the CD8+ T cell repertoire was compared across approximately 11 healthy donors, roughly 14 Susac syndrome patients and around 16 multiple sclerosis patients. Repertoire sequencing was used to test whether CD8+ T cell activation and differentiation in Susac syndrome was antigen driven.

For this clonotype: It lacks a known antigen. Base qualities were left out, and no much larger clone turns up one base away.

High-throughput TCR beta sequencing profiled peripheral blood CD8+ and CD4+ T cells from healthy donors, Susac syndrome patients and multiple sclerosis patients. The Susac syndrome patients fulfilled recently defined diagnostic criteria for either definite or probable disease. Bulk CD8+ and CD4+ T cells were purified by magnetic negative isolation, whereas CD8+ TEMRA cells were enriched by FACS. Blood was collected in EDTA tubes and processed within 24 hours, with PBMCs isolated through density gradient centrifugation. PBMCs intended for TCR sequencing were frozen in liquid nitrogen and were later thawed in a 37 degrees C water bath. A purity of at least 90% was achieved for sorted or isolated CD4+, CD8+ and CD8+ TEMRA cells. Overall study results and their limits: The TCR sequencing and HLA analysis was acknowledged to have included a relatively small number of individuals. Clonal expansion was seen in Susac syndrome CD8+ repertoires, peaking in CD8+ TEMRA cells and being greater in clinically active patients than in remitting ones. Looking at Susac-specific public clones, the researchers identified fewer than 20 in the total CD8+ repertoire and five in the CD8+ TEMRA repertoire.

The CDR3 runs 13 residues from the cysteine to the phenylalanine. This entry keeps only the CDR3 DNA: 39 bases, framed from base 1. CDR1 and CDR2, looked up from the germline V gene, are SGHTA and FQGNSA. V loses 6 bases, J loses 3 bases, and the germline ends lie 12 bases apart. RNA was extracted using the RNeasy kit, and roughly 0.45 to 1 ug of the RNA was reverse transcribed with random hexamers. The immunoSEQ multiplex PCR assay, covering 54 Vbeta and 13 Jbeta segments, was used to amplify TCR beta CDR3 regions. Bias from PCR amplification was corrected by using a synthetic template baseline for primer optimization and for computational correction. As for the original processing: Reads were assigned to V, D and J genes according to IMGT and analyzed in immunoSEQ Analyzer, with only productive sequences retained. Clonality was calculated as one minus the Shannon entropy normalized by log2 of the number of productive unique sequences. For each patient and control, public and private clones were evaluated among the 100 most prevalent clones. Susac-specific clones were defined as absent from healthy and MS cohorts, 850 to 1,300 published viral clones and other ImmuneACCESS disease sequences. TCRdb passed the public sequencing reads through fastp at Q25 and MiXCR, retaining productive beta sequences. Under each unique CDR3 protein, matching rows form one entry showing the most common genes and DNA. TCRdb's processing, not the authors' own work, is the source of the V and J calls. The sample profile shows 100,000 to 150,000 distinct CDR3 sequences; over 85% of them were found once. Over 0.2% of the sample belongs to the ten largest clones.

This sequence uses TRBV7-2 and TRBJ2-7; TRBD2 is possibly the D segment (5 matching bases). The TCR originated in a human donor with Susac syndrome. Material: CD8+ T cells from PBMCs. The DNA is TGTGCCAGCAGGGAAGCGGACTTCTACGAGCAGTACTTC. This sequence encodes CASREADFYEQYF. The reference TRBV7-2 and TRBJ2-7 proteins fill in what lies around the CDR3, so the full variable domain reads GAGVSQSPSNKVTEKGKDVELRCDPISGHTALYWYRQSLGQGLEFLIYFQGNSAPDKSGLPSDRFSAERTGGSVSTLTIQRTQQEDSAVYLCASREADFYEQYFGPGTRLTVT.